Listed below are T cell receptor beta chains from one sample, sequenced in a study of cytomegalovirus exposure and HLA in healthy donors. Only in-frame clones appear in the TCRdb table, and some are missing; sequencing was by immunoSEQ multiplex PCR. The data contain roughly 130,000 clones, 88% of them seen just once; the ten biggest clones take up less than 1.5%. Sequenced: PBMCs. These receptors were taken from a man aged 25 to 45 in good health and CMV-seronegative. Both conserved end residues are part of each CDR3.

>TRBJ2-1|16|TRBV10-1
CASSEGLAGAYNEQFF
>TRBJ2-4|16|TRBV2
CASMGSTGWTKNIQYF
>TRBJ1-3|14|TRBV5-1
CASSTTGSGNTIYF
>TRBJ1-5|13|TRBV6-6
CASSYQRGQPQHF
>TRBJ1-1|15|TRBV11-2
CASSLYSGKDTEAFF
>TRBJ2-1|13|TRBV5-1
CASSLIRDNEQFF
>TRBJ2-7|14|TRBV7-2
CASSLASPAYEQYF
>TRBJ1-2|15|TRBV30
CAWSVQAGTYDGYTF
>TRBJ2-2|14|TRBV30
CALYGGGFSGELFF
>TRBJ2-3|13|TRBV9
CASSQEGTDTQYF
>TRBJ2-5|13|TRBV10-1
CASSGQAGETQYF
>TRBJ2-3|15|TRBV14
CASSRLGLGEDTQYF
>TRBJ1-1|14|TRBV9
CASSVGQTNTEAFF
>TRBJ1-1|14|TRBV30
CAWKGQRVNTEAFF
>TRBJ2-7|16|TRBV12-2
CASRWEGQGIFYEQYF
>TRBJ2-2|15|TRBV10-3
CAIRETGGFTGELFF
>TRBJ2-6|18|TRBV5-6
CASSFRVRGLSGANVLTF
>TRBJ2-7|14|TRBV5-1
CASSLEQGSYKQYF
>TRBJ2-7|19|TRBV12-2
CASRLKCLKSRDRAHEQYF
>TRBJ2-7|13|TRBV6-5
CASSYERGYEQYF
>TRBJ2-7|12|TRBV2
CASRGQGAEQYF
>TRBJ2-1|13|TRBV5-4
CASSPLGNNEQFF